The 11 T cell receptor beta chains below were found in one sample sequenced in a study of CD8 T cells in Susac syndrome. RNA amounts of about 0.45 to 1 ug underwent reverse transcription with random hexamers. Via MiXCR, TCRdb re-called the immunoSEQ multiplex PCR reads, giving one row per CDR3 protein. This sample has about 120,000 distinct CDR3 sequences, with roughly 95% found just once. Sequenced material: CD4+ T cells from PBMCs. The source is a human donor with Susac syndrome.

V usage is TRBV10-3 and J usage is TRBJ1-1, with TRBD1 matching over 7 bases. The CDR3 consists of 14 residues. Germline V gene data show CDR1 as ENHRY and CDR2 as SYGVKD. J was trimmed by 4 bases and V by 5 bases; bases with no gene match: 7. CDR3 bases: TGTGCCATCAGTTCGGGGACAGAATTCACTGAAGCTTTCTTT. It codes for CAISSGTEFTEAFF.

The chain combines TRBV29-1 with TRBJ2-3, with D hard to call. There are 14 residues in the CDR3. Germline V gene lookup returns CDR1 SQVTM and CDR2 ANQGSEA. V was shortened by 2 bases and J by 1 base, with 10 bases between the two germline ends. Here the CDR3 DNA reads TGCAGCGTTGAATCAGGCAGGCGCACAGATACGCAGTATTTT. Translation gives CSVESGRRTDTQYF.

The V call is TRBV27, the J call TRBJ1-2, with D maybe TRBD1 (6 bases). CDR3 length equals 12 residues. Between the trimmed V and J ends, which lost 6 bases and 5 bases, there was a span of 10 bases. Germline V CDR1 and CDR2: MNHEY, SMNVEV (reference sequence). CDR3 nucleotide sequence: TGTGCCAGCAGGTCCGGGACATATGGCTACACCTTC. Its protein is CASRSGTYGYTF.

The CDR3 bases are TGCAGTGCGAATCCCGGGACTAGTCAGAAAGAGACCCAGTACTTC. This codes for CSANPGTSQKETQYF. The V and J genes are TRBV20-1 and TRBJ2-5, with TRBD2 matching over 8 bases. Per the germline V gene, CDR1 is DFQATT and CDR2 is SNEGSKA (reference sequence). J lost 3 bases, V lost 6 bases, and 12 bases had no gene match. CDR3 length: 15 residues.

The chain carries TRBV20-1 and TRBJ1-1; maybe TRBD1 (6 bases). Germline CDR1 reads DFQATT; CDR2 reads SNEGSKA (reference sequence). The V end was cut by 4 bases, the J end by 4 bases, with 19 bases between. The CDR3 spans 15 residues. In nucleotides, the CDR3 is TGCAGTGCTAACTTGGGGGCCGGTGGTTCCACTGAAGCTTTCTTT. It specifies CSANLGAGGSTEAFF.

This sequence joins TRBV29-1 and TRBJ1-2; D unresolved. Trimming took 5 bases from V and 8 from J, leaving 21 bases between them. There are 14 residues in the CDR3. CDR1 SQVTM and CDR2 ANQGSEA come from the germline V gene. Here the CDR3 DNA reads TGCAGCGTTTACCGCTTATCGGTTTATGGAGGCTACACCTTC. It encodes CSVYRLSVYGGYTF.

The rearrangement uses TRBV29-1 and TRBJ2-1, with TRBD2 identical over 14 bases. The length of the CDR3 is 15 residues. Trimming took 4 bases from V and 7 from J; bases not matched to a gene: 6. CDR1 is SQVTM, CDR2 ANQGSEA, per germline. CDR3 protein: CSVALGTSGSNEQFF. CDR3 DNA: TGCAGCGTTGCACTTGGGACTAGCGGGAGTAATGAGCAGTTCTTC.

This chain links TRBV12-3 or TRBV12-4 with TRBJ1-3; D is unclear. Between the trimmed V and J ends, which lost 5 bases and 4 bases, there was a span of 9 bases. This CDR3 is 13 amino acids long. The CDR3 sequence: CASSPGAGNTIYF. The CDR3 DNA sequence: TGTGCCAGCAGTCCCGGAGCGGGAAACACCATATATTTT.

The gene calls are TRBV6-5 and TRBJ2-1; no clear D. The V end was cut by 4 bases, the J end by 0 bases, with 13 bases between. Germline V gene lookup returns CDR1 MNHEY and CDR2 SVGAGI. The CDR3 contains 16 residues. CDR3 in DNA: TGTGCCAGCAGTTTCTCCGCAGGAAACTCCTACAATGAGCAGTTCTTC. Encoded protein: CASSFSAGNSYNEQFF.

The J gene is TRBJ1-5, the V gene TRBV5-1; tentatively, D is TRBD1 (5 bases). Germline values: CDR1 SGHRS, CDR2 YFSETQ. The V and J ends lost 2 bases and 6 bases respectively, with 12 bases between them. This CDR3 is built from 14 residues. The CDR3 spells CASSFEGRGQPQHF. The DNA for the CDR3 is TGCGCCAGCAGCTTCGAGGGAAGGGGTCAGCCCCAGCATTTT.

CDR3 loop: CSAGQGDQPQHF. DNA for the CDR3: TGCAGTGCAGGACAGGGTGATCAGCCCCAGCATTTT. V gene TRBV20-1 combines with J gene TRBJ1-5, with 8 bases fitting TRBD1. CDR3 length equals 12 residues. In germline, CDR1 is DFQATT, CDR2 SNEGSKA (reference sequence). V shed 6 bases, J shed 5 bases, and the junction held 3 bases outside the gene matches.